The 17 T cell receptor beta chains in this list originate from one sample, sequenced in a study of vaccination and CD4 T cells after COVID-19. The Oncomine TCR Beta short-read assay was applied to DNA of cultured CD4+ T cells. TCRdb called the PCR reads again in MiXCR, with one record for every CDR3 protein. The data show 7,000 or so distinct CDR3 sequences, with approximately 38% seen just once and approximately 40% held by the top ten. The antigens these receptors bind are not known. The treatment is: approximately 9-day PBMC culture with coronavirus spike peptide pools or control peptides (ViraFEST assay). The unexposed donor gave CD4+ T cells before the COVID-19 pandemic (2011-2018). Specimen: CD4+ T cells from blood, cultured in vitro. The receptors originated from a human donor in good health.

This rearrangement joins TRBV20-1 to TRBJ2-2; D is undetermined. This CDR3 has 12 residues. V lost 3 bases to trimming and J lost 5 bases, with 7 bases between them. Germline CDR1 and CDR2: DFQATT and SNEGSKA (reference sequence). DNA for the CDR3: TGCAGTGCTAGCAGTCCAACCGGGGAGCTGTTTTTT. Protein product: CSASSPTGELFF.

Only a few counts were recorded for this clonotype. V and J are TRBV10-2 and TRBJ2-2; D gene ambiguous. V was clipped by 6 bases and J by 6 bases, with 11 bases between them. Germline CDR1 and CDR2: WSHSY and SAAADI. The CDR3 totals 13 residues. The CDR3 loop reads CASSAHKAGELFF. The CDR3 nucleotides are TGCGCCAGCAGCGCTCACAAGGCCGGGGAGCTGTTTTTT.

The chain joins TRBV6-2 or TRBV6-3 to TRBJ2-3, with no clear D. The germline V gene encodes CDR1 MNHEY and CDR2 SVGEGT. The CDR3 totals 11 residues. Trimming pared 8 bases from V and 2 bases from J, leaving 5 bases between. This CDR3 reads CASGNTDTQYF. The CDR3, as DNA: TGTGCCAGCGGGAACACAGATACGCAGTATTTT.

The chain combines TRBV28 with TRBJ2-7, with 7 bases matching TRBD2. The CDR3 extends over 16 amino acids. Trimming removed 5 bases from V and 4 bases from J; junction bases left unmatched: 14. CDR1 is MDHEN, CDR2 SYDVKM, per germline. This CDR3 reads CASSPTGGISGYEQYF. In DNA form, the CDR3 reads TGTGCCAGCAGTCCGACCGGGGGGATATCGGGATACGAGCAGTACTTC.

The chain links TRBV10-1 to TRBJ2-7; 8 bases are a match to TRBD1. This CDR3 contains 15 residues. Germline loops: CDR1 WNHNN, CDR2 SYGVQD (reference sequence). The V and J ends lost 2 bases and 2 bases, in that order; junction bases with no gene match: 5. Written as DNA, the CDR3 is TGCGCCAGCAGTGAGGCGACAGGGGCCACCTACGAGCAGTACTTC. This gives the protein CASSEATGATYEQYF.

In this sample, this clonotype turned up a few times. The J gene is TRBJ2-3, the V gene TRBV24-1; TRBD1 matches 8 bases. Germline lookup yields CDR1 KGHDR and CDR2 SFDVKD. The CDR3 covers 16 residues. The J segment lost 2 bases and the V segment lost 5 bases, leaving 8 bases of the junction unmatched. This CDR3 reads CATSGLRGQNTDTQYF. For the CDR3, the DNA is TGTGCCACCAGTGGCCTCAGGGGGCAAAACACAGATACGCAGTATTTT.

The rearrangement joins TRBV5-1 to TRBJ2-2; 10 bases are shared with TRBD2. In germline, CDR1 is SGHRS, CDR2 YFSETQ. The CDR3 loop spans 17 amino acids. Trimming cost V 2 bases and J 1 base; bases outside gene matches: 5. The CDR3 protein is CASSLRLAGQNTGELFF. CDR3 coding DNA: TGCGCCAGCAGCTTAAGACTAGCGGGTCAGAACACCGGGGAGCTGTTTTTT. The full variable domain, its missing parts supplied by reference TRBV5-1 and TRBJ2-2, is KAGVTQTPRYLIKTRGQQVTLSCSPISGHRSVSWYQQTPGQGLQFLFEYFSETQRNKGNFPGRFSGRQFSNSRSEMNVSTLELGDSALYLCASSLRLAGQNTGELFFGEGSRLTVL.

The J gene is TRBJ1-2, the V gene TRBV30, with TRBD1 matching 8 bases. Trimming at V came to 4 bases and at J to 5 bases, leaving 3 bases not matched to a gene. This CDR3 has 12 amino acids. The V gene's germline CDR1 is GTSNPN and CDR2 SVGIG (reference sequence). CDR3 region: CAWNDRGYGYTF. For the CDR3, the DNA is TGTGCCTGGAACGACAGGGGTTATGGCTACACCTTC.

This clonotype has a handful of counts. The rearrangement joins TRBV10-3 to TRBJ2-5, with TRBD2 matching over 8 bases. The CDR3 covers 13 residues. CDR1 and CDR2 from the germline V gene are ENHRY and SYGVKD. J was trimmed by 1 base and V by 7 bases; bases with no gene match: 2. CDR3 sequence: CAIMGLGQETQYF. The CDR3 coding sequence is TGTGCCATCATGGGACTAGGCCAAGAGACCCAGTACTTC.

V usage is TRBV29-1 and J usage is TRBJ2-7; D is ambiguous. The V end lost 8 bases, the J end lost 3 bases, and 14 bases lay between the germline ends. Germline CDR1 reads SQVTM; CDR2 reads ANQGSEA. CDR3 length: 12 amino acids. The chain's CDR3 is CSSLGNSYEQYF. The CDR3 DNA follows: TGCAGCTCCTTAGGGAATAGCTACGAGCAGTACTTC.

The CDR3: CASSPDGGWAEAFF. The CDR3 bases are TGTGCCAGCAGCCCCGACGGGGGTTGGGCTGAAGCTTTCTTT. The chain is built from TRBV7-2 and TRBJ1-1; D might be TRBD1 (5 bases). The CDR3 is 14 residues long. Per germline, CDR1 SGHTA and CDR2 FQGNSA. Trimming shortened V by 5 bases and J by 6 bases, and 16 bases separated the two germline ends.

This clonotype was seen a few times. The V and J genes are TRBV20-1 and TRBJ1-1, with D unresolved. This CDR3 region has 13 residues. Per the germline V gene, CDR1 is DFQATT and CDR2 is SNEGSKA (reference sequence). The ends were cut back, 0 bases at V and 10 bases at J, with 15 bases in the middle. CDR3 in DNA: TGCAGTGCTAGAGAGGGTGGCCGTACGAGAGCTTTCTTT. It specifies CSAREGGRTRAFF.

The CDR3 loop is CASSSGDPRRSEAFF. Here the CDR3 DNA reads TGTGCCAGTAGTTCAGGGGACCCACGCCGATCTGAAGCTTTCTTT. J is TRBJ1-1 and V is TRBV19; TRBD1 might be the D (6 bases). The germline V and J ends were trimmed by 5 bases and 6 bases, with 19 bases remaining between them. The length of the CDR3 is 15 residues. Germline V gene sequence: CDR1 LNHDA, CDR2 SQIVND (reference sequence).

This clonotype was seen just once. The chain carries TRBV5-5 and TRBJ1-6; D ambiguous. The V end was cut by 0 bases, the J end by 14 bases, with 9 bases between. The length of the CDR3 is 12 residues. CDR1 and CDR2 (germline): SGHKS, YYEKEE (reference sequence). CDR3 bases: TGTGCCAGCAGCTTGGTGGGTGAGGCCCTCCACTTT. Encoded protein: CASSLVGEALHF.

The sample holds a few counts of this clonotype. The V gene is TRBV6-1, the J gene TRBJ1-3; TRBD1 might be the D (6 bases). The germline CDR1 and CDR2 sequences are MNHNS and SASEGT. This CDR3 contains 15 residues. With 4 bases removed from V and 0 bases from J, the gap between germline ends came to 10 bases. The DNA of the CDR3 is TGTGCCAGCAGTGCCACAGGGAACTCTGGAAACACCATATATTTT. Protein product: CASSATGNSGNTIYF.

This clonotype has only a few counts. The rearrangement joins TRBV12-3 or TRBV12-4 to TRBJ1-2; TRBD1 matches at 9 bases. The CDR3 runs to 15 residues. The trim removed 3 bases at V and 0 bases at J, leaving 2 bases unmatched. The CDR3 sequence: CASSLGTGTNYGYTF. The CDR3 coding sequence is TGTGCCAGCAGTTTGGGGACAGGGACTAACTATGGCTACACCTTC.

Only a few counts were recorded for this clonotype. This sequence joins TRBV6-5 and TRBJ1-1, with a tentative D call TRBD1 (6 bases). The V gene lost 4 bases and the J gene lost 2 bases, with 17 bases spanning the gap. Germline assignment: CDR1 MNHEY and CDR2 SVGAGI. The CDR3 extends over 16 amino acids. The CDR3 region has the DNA TGTGCCAGCAGTTTTATCAGTACAGGGCTCAACACTGAAGCTTTCTTT. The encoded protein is CASSFISTGLNTEAFF.